The text below deals with one T cell receptor (beta chain). This clonotype was seen a handful of times. What antigen it recognizes has not been identified. It has no much larger one-base neighbor in the sample; base qualities were not kept. Library generation was performed with 5' RACE. Reads for this sample came from an Illumina HiSeq 2500. The second PCR ran for about 6 to 12 cycles and used a J-beta primer mix along with a sample-barcoded 5' primer. Each TCR beta cDNA molecule received a unique molecular identifier from a template-switch 5' adaptor carrying 12 random nucleotides. Each sample yielded at least 2.5 million CDR3-containing paired-end reads. All of the RNA was converted into first-strand cDNA using the Mint cDNA synthesis kit, with a TRBC-specific oligonucleotide serving as the primer. Following uracil-DNA glycosylase treatment, a first 18-cycle PCR with universal primers M1SS and BC2_uni_R was performed on all cDNA. In the paper's pipeline: For normalization, 1 million high-quality reads were randomly selected from each sample, with every read carrying a distinct molecular identifier. Instead of being binned into consensus sequences, reads that shared molecular identifiers were thrown out. MiTCR, with a Q25 quality threshold and the strictest error-elimination algorithm, was used for CDR3 identification, clonotype clustering and error correction. A nonparametric unseen species model using Euler transformation provided a lower-bound estimate of total TCR beta diversity. The raw public data were reprocessed by TCRdb itself: fastp quality trimming at Q25, MiXCR clonotype calling, in-frame beta chains only. Rows matching on CDR3 protein sequence are summarized as one entry with the most common DNA and genes. These V and J calls derive from TCRdb rather than the authors' analysis. Present in this sample are 550,000 to 750,000 distinct CDR3 sequences, around a fifth of which were seen just once. The biggest ten clones account for 3.5% to 4% of the sample.

These data come from a study of blood T cells in healthy people across ages (dated by TCRdb to the mid-2010s). Study-wide context: Template switching captured roughly one uniquely barcoded TCR beta cDNA molecule per two T cells in model experiments. Using deep sequencing normalized with unique cDNA molecular identifiers, the study measured how TCR beta repertoire diversity changes with age. The donors were divided into four age groups: young (average approximately 16 years), middle-aged (about 39), aged (around 67) and long-lived (more than 75). To avoid experimental bias, donors of different ages were spread randomly across the sequencing lanes. For two donors (one aged 18 to 30 and one aged 80 or older), the study analyzed two additional independent replicas of 1 million unique cDNA reads from the same blood draw. Paper-wide results and their limitations: Observed TCR beta diversity correlated strongly with the percentage of naive T cells measured by flow cytometry. As age increased, observed TCR beta diversity per million T cells dropped in a roughly linear way, and a significant reduction was already evident by age 40. Conclusive comparison of naive and antigen-experienced compartments was prevented by the profiling of bulk unsorted PBMCs. Estimates of total diversity from one million sequenced T cells were regarded as lower bounds and underestimates. Compared with the aged group, the long-lived group had more naive CD4+ T cells, fewer expanded clones and increased TCR diversity, a pattern suggesting age selection. Donor CMV infection status was unknown, potentially confounding age-related changes in expanded clonotypes.

The roughly 39 donors, aged 6 to 90 years, were systemically healthy Caucasian individuals from Russia. Around 10 milliliters of peripheral blood were collected from each donor into EDTA-treated Vacutainer tubes. Ficoll-Paque density-gradient centrifugation was used to isolate PBMCs, with at least 7 million per sample. Trizol reagent was used to extract total RNA from the PBMCs, yielding at least 5.5 micrograms per sample. For every donor, an aliquot of PBMCs went through flow cytometry to measure the percentages of naive CD45RAhigh/CD27high T cells. The CDR3 holds 13 amino acids from the cysteine to the phenylalanine. The entry retains the CDR3 DNA only, 39 bases that are in frame from base 1. The junction shows trimming of 6 bases on V and 8 bases on J, and the gene matches do not reach 6 bases of it. From a lookup of the germline V gene, CDR1 and CDR2 are SQVTM and ANQGSEA.

The TCR sequence derives from a man between 65 and 85 years old in good health. What was sequenced was blood. In this chain, TRBV29-1 is recombined with TRBJ2-4, and TRBD1 aligns with 11 junction nucleotides. The CDR3 region reads CSVRTGGGYIQYF. The nucleotide sequence is given as TGCAGCGTAAGGACAGGGGGCGGATACATTCAGTACTTC.